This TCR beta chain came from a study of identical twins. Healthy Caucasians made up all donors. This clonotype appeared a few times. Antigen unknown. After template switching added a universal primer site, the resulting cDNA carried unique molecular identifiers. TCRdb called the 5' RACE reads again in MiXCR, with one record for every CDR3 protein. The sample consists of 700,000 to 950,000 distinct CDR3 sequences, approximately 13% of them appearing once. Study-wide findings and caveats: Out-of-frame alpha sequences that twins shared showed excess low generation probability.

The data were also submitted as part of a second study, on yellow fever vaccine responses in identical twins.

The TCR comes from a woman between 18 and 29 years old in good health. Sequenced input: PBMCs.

In nucleotides, the CDR3 is TGTGCCAGCAGTAAGACGAACACCGGGGAGCTGTTTTTT. It specifies CASSKTNTGELFF. This sequence joins TRBV6-1 and TRBJ2-2; D is uncertain. The V gene lost 5 bases and the J gene lost 0 bases, with 4 bases spanning the gap. CDR3 size: 13 residues. CDR1 is MNHNS and CDR2 is SASEGT in the germline V gene.